Listed below are T cell receptor beta chains from one sample, sequenced in a study of T-cell reconstitution after alpha-beta-depleted transplantation in children. One entry per CDR3 protein, called by TCRdb with MiXCR from the PCR reads. The sample has 600,000 to 700,000 distinct CDR3 sequences; roughly 15% are singletons. The sample was PBMCs from the stem cell graft donor, taken from the stem cell graft. Every receptor here comes from a human donor who donated a stem cell graft to a child with acute myeloid leukemia. The CDR3 runs from the conserved cysteine through the conserved F or W. Fields, in order: clone size, V gene, D gene, J gene, CDR3 DNA, CDR3 protein. The D gene is left open where the match is weak. For some rows the clone size is stated as once, few or many, or as a class when expanded; others skip it.

size: few
V: TRBV10-1
D: .
J: TRBJ1-1
DNA: TGCGCCAGCAGTGGAGGGGGTATGAACACTGAAGCTTTCTTT
CDR3: CASSGGGMNTEAFF

size: many
V: TRBV20-1
D: .
J: TRBJ1-5
DNA: TGCAGTGCTGGGGGTATAAGAGCCCAGCATTTT
CDR3: CSAGGIRAQHF

size: many
V: TRBV20-1
D: .
J: TRBJ2-3
DNA: TGCAGTGCTAGAGACAGGGTGGGAGATACGCAGTATTTT
CDR3: CSARDRVGDTQYF

size: few
V: TRBV29-1
D: .
J: TRBJ1-4
DNA: TGCAGCGTTTCTATGGGGAACAATGAAAAACTGTTTTTT
CDR3: CSVSMGNNEKLFF

size: .
V: TRBV12-3/TRBV12-4
D: TRBD2
J: TRBJ2-5
DNA: TGTGCCAGCAGTTATGTAGCGGGGGGGCGAGAGACCCAGTACTTC
CDR3: CASSYVAGGRETQYF

size: many
V: TRBV6-2/TRBV6-3
D: .
J: TRBJ2-5
DNA: TGTGCCAGCAGTCCCTTGGGGGGCGTCCAAGAGACCCAGTACTTC
CDR3: CASSPLGGVQETQYF

size: .
V: TRBV7-2
D: .
J: TRBJ2-2
DNA: TGTGCCAGCAGCTTAAGTAGGAGGGGGGAGCTGTTTTTT
CDR3: CASSLSRRGELFF

size: many
V: TRBV5-5
D: .
J: TRBJ2-2
DNA: TGTGCCAGCACGGGTACGGCAGCGGGCACCGGGGAGCTGTTTTTT
CDR3: CASTGTAAGTGELFF

size: many
V: TRBV7-2
D: .
J: TRBJ2-3
DNA: TGTGCCAGCAGCTCCCTTGGGGATACGCAGTATTTT
CDR3: CASSSLGDTQYF

size: many
V: TRBV7-9
D: .
J: TRBJ1-6
DNA: TGTGCCAGCAGCTTAGAGGATTCACCCCTCCACTTT
CDR3: CASSLEDSPLHF

size: many
V: TRBV30
D: .
J: TRBJ2-7
DNA: TGTGCCTGGAGCCCAGGGGTTTTCTCCTACGAGCAGTACTTC
CDR3: CAWSPGVFSYEQYF

size: few
V: TRBV24-1
D: .
J: TRBJ1-2
DNA: TGTGCCACCAGTGAGGCCAGCCCCTCGGCCCACTATGGCTACACCTTC
CDR3: CATSEASPSAHYGYTF

size: many
V: TRBV5-1
D: .
J: TRBJ2-7
DNA: TGCGCCAGCAGCCAGGGACCGAACTACGAGCAGTACTTC
CDR3: CASSQGPNYEQYF

size: .
V: TRBV30
D: .
J: TRBJ2-3
DNA: TGTGCCTGGACAGGGACTTCAGATACGCAGTATTTT
CDR3: CAWTGTSDTQYF

size: .
V: TRBV11-2
D: .
J: TRBJ1-2
DNA: TGTGCCAGCAGCTTAGAGTTCACCGACCTCGGCTACACCTTC
CDR3: CASSLEFTDLGYTF

size: .
V: TRBV20-1
D: TRBD1
J: TRBJ2-1
DNA: TGCAGTGCTGTAGAGACGGCAGGGGGCGGGAATGAGCAGTTCTTC
CDR3: CSAVETAGGGNEQFF

size: .
V: TRBV6-1
D: .
J: TRBJ2-1
DNA: TGTGCCAGCAGTGAACTAGCTTCCAATGAGCAGTTCTTC
CDR3: CASSELASNEQFF

size: few
V: TRBV5-1
D: .
J: TRBJ1-5
DNA: TGCGCCAGCAGCCCACAGATCGGGGATCAGCCCCAGCATTTT
CDR3: CASSPQIGDQPQHF

size: many
V: TRBV20-1
D: .
J: TRBJ2-5
DNA: TGCAGTGCTAGAGATCGGAGGGCAGGGGGGACCCAGTACTTC
CDR3: CSARDRRAGGTQYF

size: many
V: TRBV20-1
D: TRBD1
J: TRBJ2-5
DNA: TGCAGTGCTAGAGATCTCGTAGGGACAGGGCCGGGGACCCAGTACTTC
CDR3: CSARDLVGTGPGTQYF

size: many
V: TRBV20-1
D: TRBD1
J: TRBJ1-2
DNA: TGCAGTGCTAGATCGGAGGGACAGGGAAGACTCGGCTACACCTTC
CDR3: CSARSEGQGRLGYTF

size: many
V: TRBV12-3/TRBV12-4
D: .
J: TRBJ1-3
DNA: TGTGCCAGCAGTAGTACAGGCTCCTCTGGAAACACCATATATTTT
CDR3: CASSSTGSSGNTIYF